The T cell receptor beta chain described here comes from a study of blood T cell repertoires in COVID-19. Study information: PBMCs, B-cell-depleted T cells, or T cells provided the cDNA or gDNA that made up the material.

This clone turned up a few times. Germline V gene sequence: CDR1 SGHNT, CDR2 YYREEE (reference sequence). J was trimmed by 7 bases and V by 4 bases; bases with no gene match: 3. This CDR3 has 12 residues. Original processing methods: Using reference gene primer amplification, nucleated cell counts were estimated. This table comes from immunoSEQ multiplex PCR, and its TCRdb copy is limited to in-frame clones, with some not included. Clone size and V and J calls were adopted from that table, with D and trimming inferred from the DNA. The sample has 150,000 to 200,000 clones, about 83% seen once. The clonotype originates from a woman at least 80 years old with acute or convalescent COVID-19. The specimen sequenced was peripheral blood. V usage is TRBV5-4 and J usage is TRBJ1-1; 8 nucleotides agree with TRBD1. CDR3 sequence (DNA): TGTGCCAGCAGCCGGGACAGGCTTGAAGCTTTCTTT. It is translated as CASSRDRLEAFF. Full variable domain (outside the CDR3, taken from reference TRBV5-4 and TRBJ1-1): ETGVTQSPTHLIKTRGQQVTLRCSSQSGHNTVSWYQQALGQGPQFIFQYYREEENGRGNFPPRFSGLQFPNYSSELNVNALELDDSALYLCASSRDRLEAFFGQGTRLTVV.